The present TCR beta chain was sequenced within a study of immune cell composition in non-small cell lung cancer. The repertoire was sequenced with immunoSEQ multiplex PCR; TCRdb's copy has only in-frame clones and lacks some. The table records around 8,400 clones, roughly 70% of them present only once. V was cut by 1 base and J by 5 bases, with 8 bases left in between. The CDR3 has 13 residues. Per the germline V gene, CDR1 is MNHEY and CDR2 is SVGAGI. The TCR originated in a human donor with non-small cell lung cancer. The chain combines TRBV6-5 with TRBJ2-5; the D gene is possibly TRBD2 (6 bases). The sample was lung tumor tissue. DNA of the CDR3: TGTGCCAGCAGTTACTGGAGGGGTGAGACCCAGTACTTC. Its translation is CASSYWRGETQYF.